Following are 16 T cell receptor beta chains from one sample sequenced in a study of cytomegalovirus exposure and HLA in healthy donors. It was with 60 Vbeta and 13 Jbeta primers that the PCR ran. Only in-frame clones appear in the TCRdb table, and some are missing; sequencing was by immunoSEQ multiplex PCR. Counted here are 130,000 to 150,000 clones, about two thirds occurring once; the ten biggest clones make up 1.5% to 2%. Sequences were obtained from PBMCs. The receptors were sampled from a woman aged 18-29 years in good health and CMV-seronegative.

The sample holds a few counts of this clone. The genes are TRBV5-1 and TRBJ1-2, with D uncertain. Per the germline V gene, CDR1 is SGHRS and CDR2 is YFSETQ. The CDR3 contains 13 residues. Trimming removed 5 bases from V and 8 bases from J, with 16 bases in between. CDR3 in DNA: TGCGCCAGCAGGTGGACGGGGATGGGGGGCTACACCTTC. Amino acids: CASRWTGMGGYTF.

The chain is built from TRBV2 and TRBJ1-2; 9 bases map to TRBD1. The germline V gene has CDR1 SNHLY and CDR2 FYNNEI. V shed 3 bases, J shed 4 bases, and the junction held 3 bases outside the gene matches. The CDR3 has 14 amino acids. CDR3 nucleotides: TGTGCCAGCAGTGACCGGACAGGGGCCTATGGCTACACCTTC. This gives the protein CASSDRTGAYGYTF.

This clone has only a few counts. The chain carries TRBV19 and TRBJ1-2; 7 bases map to TRBD1. The CDR3 covers 17 residues. J lost 3 bases, V lost 1 base, and 11 bases had no gene match. From germline, CDR1 is LNHDA and CDR2 SQIVND (reference sequence). CDR3 sequence (DNA): TGTGCCAGTAGTATAGTGAGGACAGGAGCTTTCCACTATGGCTACACCTTC. Protein: CASSIVRTGAFHYGYTF.

In nucleotides, the CDR3 is TGTGCCAGCAGCTTCTTAGTGAACACTGAAGCTTTCTTT. It yields the protein CASSFLVNTEAFF. The chain is built from TRBV7-9 and TRBJ1-1, with D unclear. The V and J ends lost 3 bases and 0 bases respectively, with 5 bases between them. The CDR3 covers 13 residues. The germline CDR1 and CDR2 sequences are SEHNR and FQNEAQ (reference sequence).

The V and J genes are TRBV7-2 and TRBJ2-3; perhaps TRBD1 as D (6 bases). The germline V and J ends were trimmed by 3 bases and 6 bases, with 19 bases remaining between them. The CDR3 is made up of 16 amino acids. The germline gives CDR1 SGHTA, CDR2 FQGNSA. The CDR3 DNA is TGTGCCAGCAGCTTTAGAGGCGGTTATCAGGGGGATACGCAGTATTTT. Encoded protein: CASSFRGGYQGDTQYF.

About this clone: The junction departs from germline at one end; a sequencing error may be responsible. Here the CDR3 DNA reads TGTGCCAGCAGTAGATACAGGGGATCTGGGGCCAACGGCCTGACTTTC. It specifies CASSRYRGSGANGLTF. The chain joins TRBV6-6 to TRBJ2-6; 7 bases agree with TRBD1. The CDR3 is 16 amino acids. Germline CDR1 reads MNHNY; CDR2 reads SVGAGI (reference sequence).

A few counts support this clone. The CDR3 sequence is CASSDEAGVPTDTQYF. CDR3 DNA sequence: TGTGCCAGCAGTGACGAAGCGGGGGTTCCCACAGATACGCAGTATTTT. The gene calls are TRBV6-4 and TRBJ2-3; TRBD2 agrees at 8 bases. This CDR3 contains 16 residues. Germline V gene lookup returns CDR1 MRHNA and CDR2 SNTAGT. The V segment lost 2 bases and the J segment 2 bases; nucleotides outside the gene matches: 6.

This sequence joins TRBV12-5 and TRBJ2-5; 10 bases fit TRBD1. V dropped 7 bases and J dropped 5; count of bases not matched to a gene: 4. Germline lookup yields CDR1 LGHNT and CDR2 FRNRAP. The CDR3 extends over 13 amino acids. DNA for the CDR3: TGTGCTAGTGTACGACAGGGGGCCGAGACCCAGTACTTC. It codes for CASVRQGAETQYF.

The chain joins TRBV7-8 to TRBJ2-2, with TRBD2 matching over 13 bases. Germline V gene sequence: CDR1 SGHVS, CDR2 FQNEAQ. After removal of 1 base from V and 4 bases from J, the junction contained 9 bases not matched to a gene. The CDR3 is 19 residues long. The CDR3 spells CASSLVGTSGAFGTGELFF. CDR3 coding DNA: TGTGCCAGCAGCTTAGTGGGGACTAGCGGGGCCTTCGGCACCGGGGAGCTGTTTTTT.

J is TRBJ2-7 and V is TRBV18; D not resolved. Per germline, CDR1 KGHSH and CDR2 LQKENI. CDR3 size: 13 residues. The ends were cut back, 4 bases at V and 4 bases at J, with 11 bases in the middle. The CDR3 DNA follows: TGTGCCAGCTCACTGCAGGTACAATACGAGCAGTACGTC. Its translation: CASSLQVQYEQYV.

The chain links TRBV4-3 to TRBJ1-2; 9 positions agree with TRBD1. The V gene's germline CDR1 is LGHNA and CDR2 YSLEER. Trimming took 1 base from V and 6 from J; bases not matched to a gene: 9. The CDR3 totals 16 residues. CDR3 region: CASSQVSAGTGHGYTF. CDR3 bases: TGCGCCAGCAGCCAAGTTTCCGCCGGGACAGGGCATGGCTACACCTTC.

This chain uses TRBV7-6 with TRBJ2-1; possible D gene TRBD2, 5 bases. Per the germline V gene, CDR1 is SGHVS and CDR2 is FNYEAQ. This CDR3 has 14 residues. V was trimmed by 0 bases and J by 9 bases, leaving 12 bases between them. This CDR3 is CASSLASGYSEQFF. CDR3 bases: TGTGCCAGCAGCTTAGCGTCGGGGTATAGTGAGCAGTTCTTC. Full variable domain (outside the CDR3, taken from reference TRBV7-6 and TRBJ2-1): GAGVSQSPRYKVTKRGQDVALRCDPISGHVSLYWYRQALGQGPEFLTYFNYEAQQDKSGLPNDRFSAERPEGSISTLTIQRTEQRDSAMYRCASSLASGYSEQFFGPGTRLTVL.

V gene TRBV11-2 combines with J gene TRBJ2-7, with 7 bases lining up with TRBD1. Germline loops: CDR1 SGHAT, CDR2 FQNNGV. The CDR3 extends over 17 amino acids. The ends lost 2 bases at V and 0 bases at J; junction bases unmatched: 10. This CDR3 reads CASSLRDTGVRSYEQYF. CDR3 nucleotide sequence: TGTGCCAGCAGCTTAAGGGACACAGGGGTCCGCTCCTACGAGCAGTACTTC.

The sample holds a few counts of this clone. The chain carries TRBV27 and TRBJ2-2, with 7 bases identical to TRBD1. V lost 4 bases to trimming and J lost 5 bases; unmatched junction nucleotides: 4. Germline V CDR1 and CDR2: MNHEY, SMNVEV (reference sequence). The CDR3 contains 14 residues. The CDR3 DNA follows: TGTGCCAGCAGTTGGGGACAGCTTACCGGGGAGCTGTTTTTT. This codes for CASSWGQLTGELFF.

This chain joins TRBV19 and TRBJ2-7; 11 bases line up with TRBD1. There are 15 residues in the CDR3. Germline CDR1 and CDR2: LNHDA and SQIVND (reference sequence). The V segment lost 5 bases and the J segment 4 bases; nucleotides outside the gene matches: 7. The CDR3 is CASSSQGDRGYEQYF. In nucleotides, the CDR3 is TGTGCCAGTAGTTCGCAAGGGGACAGGGGGTACGAGCAGTACTTC.

This clone qualifies as medium-sized. This sequence joins TRBV29-1 and TRBJ2-7, with 9 positions matching TRBD2. The V and J ends lost 7 bases and 1 base, in that order; junction bases with no gene match: 11. CDR1 is SQVTM and CDR2 is ANQGSEA in the germline V gene. The CDR3 spans 15 residues. CDR3 sequence: CSALGGGGASYEQYF. CDR3 nucleotides: TGCAGCGCCCTTGGTGGCGGGGGGGCTTCCTACGAGCAGTACTTC.